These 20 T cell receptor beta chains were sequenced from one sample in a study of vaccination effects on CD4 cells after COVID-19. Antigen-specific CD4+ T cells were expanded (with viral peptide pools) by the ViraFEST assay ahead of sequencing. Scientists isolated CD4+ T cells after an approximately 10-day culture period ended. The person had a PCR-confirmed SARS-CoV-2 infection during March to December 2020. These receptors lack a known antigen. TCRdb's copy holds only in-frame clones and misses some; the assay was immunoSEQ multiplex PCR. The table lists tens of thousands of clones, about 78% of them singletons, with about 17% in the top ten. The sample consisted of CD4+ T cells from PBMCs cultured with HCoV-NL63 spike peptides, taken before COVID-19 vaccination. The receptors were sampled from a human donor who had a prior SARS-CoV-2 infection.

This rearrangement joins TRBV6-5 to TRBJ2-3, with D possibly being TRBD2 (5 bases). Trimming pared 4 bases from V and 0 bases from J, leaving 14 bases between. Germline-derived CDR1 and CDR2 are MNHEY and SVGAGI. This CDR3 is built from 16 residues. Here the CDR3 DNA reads TGTGCCAGCAGTTCCAGCGGAGTATCTAGCACAGATACGCAGTATTTT. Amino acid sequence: CASSSSGVSSTDTQYF.

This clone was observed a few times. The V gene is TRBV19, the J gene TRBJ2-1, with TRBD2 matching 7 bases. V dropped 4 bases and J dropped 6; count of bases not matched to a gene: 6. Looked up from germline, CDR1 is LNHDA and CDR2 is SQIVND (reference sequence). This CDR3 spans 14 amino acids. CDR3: CASSTSGLSNEQFF. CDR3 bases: TGTGCCAGTAGTACTAGCGGCCTTTCCAATGAGCAGTTCTTC.

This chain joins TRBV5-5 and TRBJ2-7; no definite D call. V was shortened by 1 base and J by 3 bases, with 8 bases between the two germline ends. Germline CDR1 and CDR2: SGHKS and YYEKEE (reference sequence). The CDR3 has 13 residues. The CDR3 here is CASSLTVNYEQYF. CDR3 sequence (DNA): TGTGCCAGCAGCTTGACAGTTAACTACGAGCAGTACTTC.

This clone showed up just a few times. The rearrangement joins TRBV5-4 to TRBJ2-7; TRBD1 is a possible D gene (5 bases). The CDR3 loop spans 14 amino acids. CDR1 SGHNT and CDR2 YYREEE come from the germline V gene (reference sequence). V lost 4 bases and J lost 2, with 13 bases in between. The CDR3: CASSNRQTPYEQYF. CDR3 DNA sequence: TGTGCCAGCAGCAACCGACAGACCCCCTACGAGCAGTACTTC.

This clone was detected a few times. The CDR3 DNA follows: TGCGCCAGCAGCGGGACTAGCGGGGCCCAAGAGACCCAGTACTTC. Protein product: CASSGTSGAQETQYF. The rearrangement links TRBV5-1 to TRBJ2-5; 13 bases map to TRBD2. The germline V gene encodes CDR1 SGHRS and CDR2 YFSETQ. The CDR3 consists of 15 residues. V lost 4 bases and J lost 1; bases outside the gene matches: 1.

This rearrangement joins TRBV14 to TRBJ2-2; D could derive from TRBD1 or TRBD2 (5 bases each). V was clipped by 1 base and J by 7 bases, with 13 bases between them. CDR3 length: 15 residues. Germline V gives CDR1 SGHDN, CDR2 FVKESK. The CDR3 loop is CASSQVGDAGGELFF. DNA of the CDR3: TGTGCCAGCAGCCAAGTTGGGGACGCGGGCGGGGAGCTGTTTTTT.

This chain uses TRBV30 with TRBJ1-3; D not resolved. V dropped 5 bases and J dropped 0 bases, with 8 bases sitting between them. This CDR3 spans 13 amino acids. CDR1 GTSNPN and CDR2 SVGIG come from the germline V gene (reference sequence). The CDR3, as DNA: TGTGCCTGGCAACAAGACTCTGGAAACACCATATATTTT. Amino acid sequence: CAWQQDSGNTIYF.

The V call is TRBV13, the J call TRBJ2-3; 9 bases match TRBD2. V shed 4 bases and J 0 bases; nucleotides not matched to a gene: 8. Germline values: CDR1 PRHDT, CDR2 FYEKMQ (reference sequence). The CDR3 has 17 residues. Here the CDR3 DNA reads TGTGCCAGCAGCTCGCCATTAAGCGGGGGGAGCACAGATACGCAGTATTTT. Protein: CASSSPLSGGSTDTQYF.

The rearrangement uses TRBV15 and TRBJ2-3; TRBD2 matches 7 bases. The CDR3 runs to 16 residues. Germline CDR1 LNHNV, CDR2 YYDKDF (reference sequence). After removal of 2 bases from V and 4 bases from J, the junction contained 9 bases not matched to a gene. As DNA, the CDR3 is TGTGCCACCAGCAGAAGTCGGCTAGCGGACCCAGATACGCAGTATTTT. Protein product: CATSRSRLADPDTQYF.

CDR3 region: CASRDTQGRETQYF. The CDR3 region has the DNA TGCGCCAGCAGAGACACCCAGGGGAGGGAGACCCAGTACTTC. J is TRBJ2-5 and V is TRBV4-1; perhaps D is TRBD1 or TRBD2 (6 bases each). V lost 6 bases to trimming and J lost 5 bases, with 16 bases between them. CDR3 size: 14 residues. CDR1 and CDR2 (germline): MGHRA, YSYEKL.

CDR3 in DNA: TGTGCCAGCAGGCAGGGGCCCGGTGGTGATTCACCCCTCCACTTT. Translated: CASRQGPGGDSPLHF. V is TRBV3-1 (or the pseudogene TRBV3-2) and J is TRBJ1-6; D may be TRBD1 (6 bases). Germline lookup yields CDR1 LGHDT and CDR2 YNNKEL (reference sequence). The CDR3 has 15 amino acids. Between the trimmed V and J ends, which lost 6 bases and 8 bases, there was a span of 17 bases.

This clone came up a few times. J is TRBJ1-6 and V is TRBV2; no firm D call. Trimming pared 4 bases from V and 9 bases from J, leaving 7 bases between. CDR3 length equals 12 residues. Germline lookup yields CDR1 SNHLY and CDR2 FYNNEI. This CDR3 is CASSVSGSPLHF. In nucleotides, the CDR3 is TGTGCCAGCAGTGTTTCCGGTTCACCCCTCCACTTT.

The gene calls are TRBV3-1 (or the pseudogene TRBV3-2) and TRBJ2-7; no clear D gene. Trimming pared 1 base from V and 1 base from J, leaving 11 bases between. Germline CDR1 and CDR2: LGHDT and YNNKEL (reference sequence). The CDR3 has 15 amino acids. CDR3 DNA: TGTGCCAGCAGCCAAGCCCTGGGGTCGTCCTACGAGCAGTACTTC. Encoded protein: CASSQALGSSYEQYF.

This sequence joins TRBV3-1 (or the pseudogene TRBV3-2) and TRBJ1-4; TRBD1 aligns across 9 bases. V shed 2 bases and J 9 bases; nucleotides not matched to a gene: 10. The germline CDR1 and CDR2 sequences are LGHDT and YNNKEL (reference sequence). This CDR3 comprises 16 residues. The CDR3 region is CASSQMTGTGWKKLFF. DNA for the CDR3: TGTGCCAGCAGCCAAATGACCGGGACAGGGTGGAAAAAACTGTTTTTT.

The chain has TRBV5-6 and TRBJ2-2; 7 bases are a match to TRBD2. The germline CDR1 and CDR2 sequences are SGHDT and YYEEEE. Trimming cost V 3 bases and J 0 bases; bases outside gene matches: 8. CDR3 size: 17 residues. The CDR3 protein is CASSSAGDPTNTGELFF. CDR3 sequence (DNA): TGTGCCAGCAGCTCTGCGGGGGACCCCACGAACACCGGGGAGCTGTTTTTT.

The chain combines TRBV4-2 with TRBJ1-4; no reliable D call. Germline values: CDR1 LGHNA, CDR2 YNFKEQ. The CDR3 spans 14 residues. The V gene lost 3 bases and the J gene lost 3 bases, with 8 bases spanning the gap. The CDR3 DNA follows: TGTGCCAGCAGCCAGGATAGGGCTAATGAAAAACTGTTTTTT. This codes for CASSQDRANEKLFF.

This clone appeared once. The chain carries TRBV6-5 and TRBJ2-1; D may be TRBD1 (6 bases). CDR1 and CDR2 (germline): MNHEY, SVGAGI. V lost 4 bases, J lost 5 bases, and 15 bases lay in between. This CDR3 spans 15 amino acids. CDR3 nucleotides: TGTGCCAGCAGTTCGACATATCGGACAGACAATGAGCAGTTCTTC. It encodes CASSSTYRTDNEQFF.

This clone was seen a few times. Here the CDR3 reads CASSPLTSSTEQYF. As DNA, the CDR3 is TGTGCCAGCTCACCCTTGACTAGCTCAACCGAGCAGTACTTC. This chain connects TRBV18 to TRBJ2-7; 7 nucleotides line up with TRBD2. The germline CDR1 and CDR2 sequences are KGHSH and LQKENI. Trimming removed 3 bases from V and 6 bases from J; junction bases left unmatched: 8. The CDR3 spans 14 residues.

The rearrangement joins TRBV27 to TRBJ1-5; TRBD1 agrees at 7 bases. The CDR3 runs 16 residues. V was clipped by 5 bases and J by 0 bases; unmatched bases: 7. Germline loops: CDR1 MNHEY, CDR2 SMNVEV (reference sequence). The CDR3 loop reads CASSRIRGNSNQPQHF. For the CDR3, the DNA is TGTGCCAGCAGTCGTATCAGGGGGAATAGCAATCAGCCCCAGCATTTT.

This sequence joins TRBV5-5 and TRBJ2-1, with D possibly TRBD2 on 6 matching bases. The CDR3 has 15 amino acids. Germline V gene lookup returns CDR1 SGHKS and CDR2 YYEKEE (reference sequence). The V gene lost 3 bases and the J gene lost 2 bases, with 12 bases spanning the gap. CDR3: CASSSDYLTYNEQFF. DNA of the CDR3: TGTGCCAGCAGCTCGGACTATTTGACCTACAATGAGCAGTTCTTC.